The source of this T cell receptor beta chain is a study of T cell responses to AZD1222 COVID-19 vaccine. Across the study: Analyses pooled second doses at about 4 or about 12 weeks. Study results and limitations: All repertoire sampling was performed exclusively after the peak T cell response. Regions 160-218 and 743-854 dominated among vaccine-associated CD4 TCRs spanning spike.

Clones were sequenced by immunoSEQ multiplex PCR, and TCRdb holds only the in-frame ones, with some missing. The sample consists of some 150,000 clones, 94% of them appearing once. Germline CDR1 and CDR2: MRHNA and SNTAGT. This CDR3 is built from 18 residues. V dropped 7 bases and J dropped 11 bases, with 32 bases sitting between them. Note on this clone: The antigen is unknown.

This receptor was obtained from an adult in good health. The sequencing used peripheral blood, collected on day 0 of AZD1222 vaccination. The chain uses TRBV6-4 and TRBJ1-4, with D possibly TRBD1 on 5 matching bases. The CDR3 bases are TGTGCCAGCACCCCCCCCGGAGACAAGGGGCGATTCGTATCGAAACTGTTTTTT. Protein: CASTPPGDKGRFVSKLFF.